The 3 T cell receptor beta chains below all came from one sample that was sequenced in a study of shared clonotypes between healthy human individuals. Libraries were prepared by immunoSEQ multiplex PCR; TCRdb keeps only in-frame clonotypes and omits some of them. Of hundreds of thousands of clones listed, 90% to 96% are singletons. Sequencing was performed on naive CD4+ T cells sorted from blood. As to subset: CD45RA+ positively selected. The source is a woman aged 30 to 39 in good health.

This sequence joins TRBV21-1 and TRBJ2-5; the table's D call of TRBD2 was not tested on the DNA. TRBV21-1 is assigned pseudogene status. The CDR3 extends over 16 amino acids. The CDR3 is CASSPRRVAGEETQYF. CDR3 nucleotide sequence: TGTGCCAGCAGCCCGAGGCGGGTAGCGGGAGAAGAGACCCAGTACTTC.

The V and J genes are TRBV7-3 and TRBJ2-7; tentatively, D is TRBD2 (6 bases). V was clipped by 4 bases and J by 1 base, with 11 bases between them. The CDR3 is made up of 14 amino acids. Germline values: CDR1 SGHTA, CDR2 FQGTGA. CDR3 sequence (DNA): TGTGCCAGCAGCTCCGAGGGACTTTCCTACGAGCAGTACTTC. This translates into CASSSEGLSYEQYF.

The V and J genes are TRBV5-1 and TRBJ2-3, with a tentative D call TRBD1 (6 bases). CDR1 is SGHRS and CDR2 is YFSETQ in the germline V gene. The V and J ends lost 4 bases and 5 bases respectively, with 14 bases between them. The CDR3 is made up of 14 amino acids. CDR3 residues: CASSPGTHKDTQYF. CDR3 sequence (DNA): TGCGCCAGCAGCCCCGGGACACATAAAGATACGCAGTATTTT.